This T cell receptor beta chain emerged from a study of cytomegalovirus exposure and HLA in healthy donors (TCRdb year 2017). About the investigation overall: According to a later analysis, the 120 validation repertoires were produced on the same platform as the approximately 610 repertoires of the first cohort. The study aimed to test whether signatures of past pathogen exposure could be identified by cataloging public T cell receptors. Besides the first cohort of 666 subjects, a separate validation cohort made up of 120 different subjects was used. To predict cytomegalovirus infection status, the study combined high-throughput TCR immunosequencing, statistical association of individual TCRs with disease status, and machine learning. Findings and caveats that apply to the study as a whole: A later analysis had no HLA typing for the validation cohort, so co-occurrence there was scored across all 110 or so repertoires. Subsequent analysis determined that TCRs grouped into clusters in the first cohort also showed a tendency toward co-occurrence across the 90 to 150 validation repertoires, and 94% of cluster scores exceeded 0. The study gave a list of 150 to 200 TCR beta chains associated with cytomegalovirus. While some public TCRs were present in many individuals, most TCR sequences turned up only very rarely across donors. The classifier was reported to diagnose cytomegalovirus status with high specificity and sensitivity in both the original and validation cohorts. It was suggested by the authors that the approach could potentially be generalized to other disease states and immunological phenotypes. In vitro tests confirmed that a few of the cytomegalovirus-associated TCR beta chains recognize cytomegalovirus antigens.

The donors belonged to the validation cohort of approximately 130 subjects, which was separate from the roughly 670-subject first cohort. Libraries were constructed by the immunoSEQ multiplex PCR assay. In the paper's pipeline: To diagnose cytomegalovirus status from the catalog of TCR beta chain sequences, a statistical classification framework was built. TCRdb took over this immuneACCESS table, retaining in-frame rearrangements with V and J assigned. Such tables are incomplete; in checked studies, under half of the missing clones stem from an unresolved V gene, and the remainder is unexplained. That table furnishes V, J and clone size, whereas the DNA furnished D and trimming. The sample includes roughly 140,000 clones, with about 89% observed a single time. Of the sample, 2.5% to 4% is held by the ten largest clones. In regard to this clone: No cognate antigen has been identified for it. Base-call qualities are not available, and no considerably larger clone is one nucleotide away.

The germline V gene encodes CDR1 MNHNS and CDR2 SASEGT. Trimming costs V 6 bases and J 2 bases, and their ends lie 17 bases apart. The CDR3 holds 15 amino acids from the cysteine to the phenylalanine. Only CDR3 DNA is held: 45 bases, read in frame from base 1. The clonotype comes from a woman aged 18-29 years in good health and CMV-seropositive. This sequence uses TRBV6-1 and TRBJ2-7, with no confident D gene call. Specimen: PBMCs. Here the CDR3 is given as CASRSLDWRTYEQYF. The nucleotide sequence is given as TGTGCCAGCAGGTCCCTTGATTGGCGGACCTACGAGCAGTACTTC.